Following are 11 T cell receptor beta chains from one sample sequenced in a study of cytomegalovirus exposure and HLA in healthy donors (dated by TCRdb to 2015 to 2018). The library was made by the immunoSEQ multiplex PCR assay. A mixture of 60 forward primers for TCR Vbeta segments and 13 reverse primers for TCR Jbeta segments was used in the multiplex PCR. Held by TCRdb, this immuneACCESS table contains in-frame sequences only and omits some clones. Under half of the omission traces to an unresolved V gene where checked; the cause of the rest is unknown. The sample yields fewer than 120,000 clones; 65% to 85% were counted once. The ten top clones hold approximately 5.6% of the sample. Sequencing input: PBMCs. These receptors were collected from a man aged 25 to 40 in good health and CMV-seropositive.

The chain recombines TRBV27 with TRBJ1-1; possibly TRBD1 for D (5 bases). Deletions cut 6 bases from V and 4 bases from J, with 18 bases between. Germline lookup yields CDR1 MNHEY and CDR2 SMNVEV (reference sequence). The CDR3 loop spans 15 amino acids. CDR3 sequence: CASSSRGAAVTEAFF. CDR3 DNA sequence: TGTGCCAGCAGCTCCCGCGGGGCAGCCGTCACTGAAGCTTTCTTT.

This rearrangement joins TRBV11-2 to TRBJ2-7; D gene unclear. Trimming left V 5 bases short and J 4 bases short, with 6 bases between. From germline, CDR1 is SGHAT and CDR2 FQNNGV. The CDR3 consists of 11 residues. In DNA, the CDR3 is TGTGCCAGCAGCCCTATTTACGAGCAGTACTTC. As protein: CASSPIYEQYF.

V usage is TRBV7-9 and J usage is TRBJ2-2; D gene uncertain. Looked up from germline, CDR1 is SEHNR and CDR2 is FQNEAQ (reference sequence). The CDR3 contains 16 residues. The V end was cut by 1 base, the J end by 0 bases, with 9 bases between. The CDR3 protein is CASSLVTGTNTGELFF. CDR3 nucleotides: TGTGCCAGCAGCTTAGTAACGGGTACGAACACCGGGGAGCTGTTTTTT.

This clone was seen only once. The rearrangement links TRBV5-6 to TRBJ2-3; D remains unclear. The germline CDR1 and CDR2 sequences are SGHDT and YYEEEE. This CDR3 contains 13 residues. Deletions cut 8 bases from V and 1 base from J, with 11 bases between. The CDR3 is CASQLDGTDTQYF. The DNA of the CDR3 is TGTGCCAGTCAGCTAGATGGCACAGATACGCAGTATTTT. Using reference TRBV5-6 and TRBJ2-3 for the parts outside the CDR3, the full variable domain is DAGVTQSPTHLIKTRGQQVTLRCSPKSGHDTVSWYQQALGQGPQFIFQYYEEEERQRGNFPDRFSGHQFPNYSSELNVNALLLGDSALYLCASQLDGTDTQYFGPGTRLTVL.

This sequence joins TRBV11-1 and TRBJ2-7, with TRBD2 matching over 8 bases. Germline CDR1 SGHAT, CDR2 FQDESV (reference sequence). CDR3 length: 13 residues. The V segment lost 7 bases and the J segment 3 bases; nucleotides outside the gene matches: 5. The CDR3 bases are TGTGCCAGCACCTCGGGGGGGGTCTACGAGCAGTACTTC. As protein: CASTSGGVYEQYF.

This clone was seen repeatedly, ten times or more. The genes are TRBV7-8 and TRBJ1-1; TRBD1 agrees at 7 bases. Trimming took 5 bases from V and 5 from J; bases not matched to a gene: 8. Germline loops: CDR1 SGHVS, CDR2 FQNEAQ. The CDR3 totals 14 residues. In nucleotides, the CDR3 is TGTGCCAGCAGCCAGGGGGATTCAAGGACTGAAGCTTTCTTT. Translated: CASSQGDSRTEAFF.

This clone came up once. This could be a read error, since a much larger clone is one nucleotide away. The chain links TRBV13 to TRBJ2-2, with D unclear. Per germline, CDR1 PRHDT and CDR2 FYEKMQ (reference sequence). The V and J ends lost 2 bases and 3 bases respectively, with 4 bases between them. This CDR3 region has 13 residues. The CDR3 nucleotides are TGTGCCAGCAGCTTATCGTACACCGGGGAGCTGTTTTTT. It encodes CASSLSYTGELFF.

This clone has just a few counts. The chain has TRBV29-1 and TRBJ1-1; no reliable D call. The CDR3 sequence is 13 residues long. V gave up 4 bases and J gave up 2 bases, with 11 bases separating them. The germline CDR1 and CDR2 sequences are SQVTM and ANQGSEA. The DNA of the CDR3 is TGCAGCGTTGGTGGGTCAGGCAACACTGAAGCTTTCTTT. Translation: CSVGGSGNTEAFF.

This rearrangement joins TRBV19 to TRBJ1-2, with D possibly matching TRBD1 (6 bases). The V end lost 3 bases, the J end lost 1 base, and 15 bases lay between the germline ends. The CDR3 runs 16 residues. The germline gives CDR1 LNHDA, CDR2 SQIVND (reference sequence). CDR3 in DNA: TGTGCCAGTAGTATCCCGGGAACAGGGAGTAACTATGGCTACACCTTC. Protein sequence: CASSIPGTGSNYGYTF.

This rearrangement joins TRBV19 to TRBJ1-2; the match to TRBD1 covers 8 bases. The V segment lost 6 bases and the J segment 3 bases; nucleotides outside the gene matches: 9. CDR1 is LNHDA, CDR2 SQIVND, per germline (reference sequence). The CDR3 is 15 residues long. CDR3 amino acids: CASSQGANEDYGYTF. CDR3 sequence (DNA): TGTGCCAGTAGCCAGGGGGCTAACGAGGACTATGGCTACACCTTC.

The chain joins TRBV19 to TRBJ2-5, with 10 positions matching TRBD2. CDR3 size: 15 residues. V dropped 3 bases and J dropped 1; count of bases not matched to a gene: 2. The germline V gene encodes CDR1 LNHDA and CDR2 SQIVND (reference sequence). DNA of the CDR3: TGTGCCAGTAGTATGTCTAGCGGGGGCCAAGAGACCCAGTACTTC. Translated, it gives CASSMSSGGQETQYF.